This TCR beta chain was captured in a study of identical twins. This clonotype was seen repeatedly, ten times or more. Its target is not known. A universal primer site was added by template switching, and unique molecular identifiers were carried by the cDNA. TCRdb analysed the 5' RACE reads with MiXCR anew, one entry per CDR3 protein. The table shows over 200,000 distinct CDR3 sequences, with 10% to 13% occurring only once. CDR3 length equals 11 residues. Germline V gene lookup returns CDR1 MDHEN and CDR2 SYDVKM. V dropped 9 bases and J dropped 1 base, with 3 bases sitting between them. Study-wide results and limits: Where out-of-frame alpha sequences were twin-shared, they showed excess low generation probability.

Healthy Caucasians supplied all donations. The clonotype comes from a man in his fifties in good health. The J gene is TRBJ2-2, the V gene TRBV28; D remains ambiguous. The sequencing input was memory T cells sorted from blood. The CDR3 nucleotides are TGTGCCAGTCTGAACACCGGGGAGCTGTTTTTT. Protein: CASLNTGELFF.